This record looks at one T cell receptor beta chain sequence and its context. Antigen: not known. The junction shows a germline mismatch at one end, possibly a read error. TCRdb reprocessed the 5' RACE reads via MiXCR and lists one record per CDR3 protein. The data contain 500,000 or so distinct CDR3 sequences, approximately 15% of them seen just once; the ten biggest clones take up around 0.48%. This record comes from a study of identical twins. All donors comprised healthy Caucasians. Study outcomes and limitations: Clonotypes of the beta chain that were abundant in cord blood carried fewer insertions (memory repertoires showed none). Modeled out-of-frame TCR alpha sharing in monozygotic twins fell below observed levels.

The same specimen was also included in a second study, on yellow fever vaccine responses in identical twins.

The TCR was taken from a young woman in good health. The sequenced sample consisted of CD4+ T cells sorted from blood.

The DNA for the CDR3 is TGTGCCAGCAGCCCTGGGCTCCTCAACAATGTGCAGTTCTTC. Its translation: CASSPGLLNNVQFF. This chain links TRBV5-5 with TRBJ2-1; D gene uncertain. The CDR3 loop spans 14 amino acids. Germline-derived CDR1 and CDR2 are SGHKS and YYEKEE (reference sequence).